This TCR beta chain appears in the sequencing data of a study of blood T cell repertoires in COVID-19. In the study overall: Whether acute or convalescent, the COVID-19 samples came from the United States, Italy and Spain. Nucleic acid was either cDNA or gDNA, and it came from T cells, B-cell-depleted T cells, or PBMCs.

Looked up from germline, CDR1 is SGDLS and CDR2 is YYNGEE. This CDR3 comprises 15 residues. Trimming removed 0 bases from V and 5 bases from J, with 14 bases in between. TCRdb's copy holds only in-frame clones and misses some; the assay was immunoSEQ multiplex PCR. In the table there are roughly 230,000 clones, 89% of which are singletons. The clonotype was recovered from a woman between 40 and 55 years old who had recovered from COVID-19. The sample was peripheral blood. The V gene is TRBV9, the J gene TRBJ2-5; D uncertain. The CDR3 loop is CASSVAAARRETQYF. CDR3 nucleotides: TGTGCCAGCAGCGTAGCGGCGGCTAGAAGGGAGACCCAGTACTTC.